This T cell receptor beta chain was captured by sequencing in a study of early T cells in non-severe SARS-CoV-2 infection. Study summary: Bulk RNA from unsorted whole blood was sequenced; chains were unpaired. Overall study results and limits: There was a bias toward anti-spike CD8 responses in VDJdb matching, which missed private and CD4 specificities.

In its sample, this clonotype was seen a few times. The antigen is undetermined. The library protocol tagged individual cDNA molecules with unique molecular identifiers. TCRdb used MiXCR to reprocess the 5' RACE reads, holding one entry per CDR3 protein. The top ten clones hold 3.9% of a sample with tens of thousands of distinct CDR3 sequences, roughly 15% of them seen once. The specimen was whole blood, collected at baseline. The source of this sequence is an adult who was a healthcare worker with PCR-confirmed SARS-CoV-2 infection or an uninfected control (not recorded which).

CDR3 in amino acids: CASSQGGIAEKLFF. The CDR3 DNA reads as TGTGCCAGCAGCCAAGGGGGGATTGCTGAAAAACTGTTTTTT. The rearrangement joins TRBV3-1 to TRBJ1-4; tentative D call: TRBD1 (5 bases). The CDR3 runs 14 residues. CDR1 is LGHDT and CDR2 is YNNKEL in the germline V gene (reference sequence). Trimming left V 1 base short and J 7 bases short, with 10 bases between.